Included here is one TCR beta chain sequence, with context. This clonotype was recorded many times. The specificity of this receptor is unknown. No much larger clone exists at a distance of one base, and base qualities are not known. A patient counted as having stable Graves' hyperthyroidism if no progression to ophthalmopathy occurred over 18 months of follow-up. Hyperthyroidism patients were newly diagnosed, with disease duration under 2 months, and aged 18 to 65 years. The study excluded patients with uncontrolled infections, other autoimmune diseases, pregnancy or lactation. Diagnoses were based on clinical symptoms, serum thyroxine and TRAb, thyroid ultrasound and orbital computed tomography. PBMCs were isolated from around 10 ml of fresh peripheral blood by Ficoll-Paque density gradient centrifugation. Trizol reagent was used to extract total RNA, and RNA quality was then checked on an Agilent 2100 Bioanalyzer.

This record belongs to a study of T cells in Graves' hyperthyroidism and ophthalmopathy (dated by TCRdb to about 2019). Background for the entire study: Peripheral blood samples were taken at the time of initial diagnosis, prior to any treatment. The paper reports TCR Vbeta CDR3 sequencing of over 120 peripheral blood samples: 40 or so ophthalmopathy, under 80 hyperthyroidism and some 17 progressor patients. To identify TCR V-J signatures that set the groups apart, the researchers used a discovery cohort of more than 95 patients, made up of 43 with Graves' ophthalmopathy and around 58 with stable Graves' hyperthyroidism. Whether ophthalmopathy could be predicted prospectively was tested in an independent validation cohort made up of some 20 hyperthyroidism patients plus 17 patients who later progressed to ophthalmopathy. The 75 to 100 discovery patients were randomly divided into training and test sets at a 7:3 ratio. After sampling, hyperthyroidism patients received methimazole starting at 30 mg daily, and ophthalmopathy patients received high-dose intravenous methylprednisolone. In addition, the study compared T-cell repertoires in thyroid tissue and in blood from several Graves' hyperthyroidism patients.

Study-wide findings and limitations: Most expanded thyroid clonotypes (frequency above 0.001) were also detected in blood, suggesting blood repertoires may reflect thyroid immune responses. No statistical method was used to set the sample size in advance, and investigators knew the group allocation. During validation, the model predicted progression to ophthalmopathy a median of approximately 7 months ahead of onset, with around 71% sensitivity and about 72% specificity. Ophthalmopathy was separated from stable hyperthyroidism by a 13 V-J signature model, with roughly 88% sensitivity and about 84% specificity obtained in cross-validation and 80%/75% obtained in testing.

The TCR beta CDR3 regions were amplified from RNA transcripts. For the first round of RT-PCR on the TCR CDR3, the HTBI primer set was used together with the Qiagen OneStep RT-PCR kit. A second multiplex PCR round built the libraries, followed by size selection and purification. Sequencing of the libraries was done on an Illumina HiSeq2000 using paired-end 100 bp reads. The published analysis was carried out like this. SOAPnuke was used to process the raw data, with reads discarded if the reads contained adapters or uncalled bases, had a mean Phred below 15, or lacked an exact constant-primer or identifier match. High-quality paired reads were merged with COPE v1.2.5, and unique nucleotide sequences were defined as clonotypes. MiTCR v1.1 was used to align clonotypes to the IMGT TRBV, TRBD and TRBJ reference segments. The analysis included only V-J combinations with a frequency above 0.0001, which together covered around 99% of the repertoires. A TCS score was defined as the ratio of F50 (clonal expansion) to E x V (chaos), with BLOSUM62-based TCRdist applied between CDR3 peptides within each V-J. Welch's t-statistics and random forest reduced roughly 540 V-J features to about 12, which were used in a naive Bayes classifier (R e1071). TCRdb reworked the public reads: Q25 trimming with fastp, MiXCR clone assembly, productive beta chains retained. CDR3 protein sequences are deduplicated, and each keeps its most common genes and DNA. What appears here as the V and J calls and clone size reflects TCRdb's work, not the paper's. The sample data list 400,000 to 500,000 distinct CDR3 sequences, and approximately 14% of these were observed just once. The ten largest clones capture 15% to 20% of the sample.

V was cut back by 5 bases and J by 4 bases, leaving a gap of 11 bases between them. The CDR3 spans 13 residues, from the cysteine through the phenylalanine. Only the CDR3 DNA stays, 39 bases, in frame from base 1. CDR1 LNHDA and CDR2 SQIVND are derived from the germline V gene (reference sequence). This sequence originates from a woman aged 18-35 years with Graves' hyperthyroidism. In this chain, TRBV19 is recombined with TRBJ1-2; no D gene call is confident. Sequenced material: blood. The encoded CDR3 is CASSAVTVYGYTF. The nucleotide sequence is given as TGTGCCAGTAGTGCAGTCACCGTCTATGGCTACACCTTC.